The rows below give T cell receptor beta chains drawn from one sample of a study of beta chain features in type 1 diabetes. Clones were sequenced by immunoSEQ multiplex PCR, and TCRdb holds only the in-frame ones, with some missing. This sample has over 120,000 clones, with 10% found just once. Sequencing was performed on naive CD4+ T cells from blood. The receptors derive from a man aged 18 to 30 in good health. CDR3s include the opening cysteine and the closing phenylalanine or tryptophan. Each record gives: D gene, V gene, clone size, J gene, CDR3 length, CDR3 protein, CDR3 DNA. A D gene is named only where the DNA matches it firmly. Clone size is not always given. Where it is, it says once, few, many or a class for expanded clones.

D gene: .; V gene: TRBV19; clone size: few; J gene: TRBJ2-6; CDR3 length: 14; CDR3 protein: CASSRHSGANVLTF; CDR3 DNA: TGTGCCAGTAGTAGGCACTCTGGGGCCAACGTCCTGACTTTC
D gene: .; V gene: TRBV7-9; clone size: many; J gene: TRBJ2-3; CDR3 length: 10; CDR3 protein: CASSSSSQYF; CDR3 DNA: TGTGCCAGCAGCTCGTCCTCGCAGTATTTT
D gene: TRBD2; V gene: TRBV5-1; clone size: .; J gene: TRBJ2-3; CDR3 length: 15; CDR3 protein: CASSLSGGMGDTQYF; CDR3 DNA: TGCGCCAGCAGCTTGAGCGGGGGAATGGGAGATACGCAGTATTTT
D gene: .; V gene: TRBV5-1; clone size: .; J gene: TRBJ2-3; CDR3 length: 15; CDR3 protein: CASSLGTPSTDTQYF; CDR3 DNA: TGCGCCAGCAGCTTGGGGACTCCTTCCACAGATACGCAGTATTTT
D gene: .; V gene: TRBV11-2; clone size: few; J gene: TRBJ2-1; CDR3 length: 15; CDR3 protein: CASSLLVHTYNEQFF; CDR3 DNA: TGTGCCAGCAGCTTACTGGTACATACCTACAATGAGCAGTTCTTC
D gene: .; V gene: TRBV5-6; clone size: few; J gene: TRBJ1-2; CDR3 length: 14; CDR3 protein: CASSLVGGSVGYTF; CDR3 DNA: TGTGCCAGCAGCCTCGTGGGAGGGTCGGTTGGCTACACCTTC
D gene: .; V gene: TRBV6-6; clone size: few; J gene: TRBJ2-5; CDR3 length: 14; CDR3 protein: CASDLGGRGKTQYF; CDR3 DNA: TGTGCCAGCGACCTAGGGGGGAGGGGAAAGACCCAGTACTTC
D gene: .; V gene: TRBV5-1; clone size: .; J gene: TRBJ1-4; CDR3 length: 15; CDR3 protein: CASSLGGVSNEKLFF; CDR3 DNA: TGCGCCAGCAGCCTTGGAGGAGTATCTAATGAAAAACTGTTTTTT
D gene: TRBD2; V gene: TRBV9; clone size: few; J gene: TRBJ2-5; CDR3 length: 15; CDR3 protein: CASSVDLAEQETQYF; CDR3 DNA: TGTGCCAGCAGCGTAGATCTAGCGGAACAAGAGACCCAGTACTTC
D gene: TRBD1; V gene: TRBV6-1; clone size: .; J gene: TRBJ1-2; CDR3 length: 15; CDR3 protein: CASRDRGLLPYGYTF; CDR3 DNA: TGTGCCAGCAGGGACAGGGGGCTCCTTCCCTATGGCTACACCTTC
D gene: TRBD1; V gene: TRBV4-2; clone size: .; J gene: TRBJ2-2; CDR3 length: 14; CDR3 protein: CASSPGQGIGELFF; CDR3 DNA: TGTGCCAGCAGCCCGGGACAGGGGATCGGGGAGCTGTTTTTT
D gene: TRBD1; V gene: TRBV10-3; clone size: .; J gene: TRBJ2-7; CDR3 length: 14; CDR3 protein: CAISDWDRGYEQYF; CDR3 DNA: TGTGCCATCAGTGACTGGGACAGGGGCTACGAGCAGTACTTC
D gene: TRBD1; V gene: TRBV10-3; clone size: .; J gene: TRBJ2-6; CDR3 length: 17; CDR3 protein: CAITGTGQNSGANVLTF; CDR3 DNA: TGTGCCATCACCGGGACAGGTCAAAACTCTGGGGCCAACGTCCTGACTTTC
D gene: TRBD1; V gene: TRBV19; clone size: few; J gene: TRBJ1-5; CDR3 length: 16; CDR3 protein: CATQWQGGMGNQPQHF; CDR3 DNA: TGTGCCACCCAATGGCAGGGGGGCATGGGGAATCAGCCCCAGCATTTT
D gene: TRBD2; V gene: TRBV19; clone size: few; J gene: TRBJ2-2; CDR3 length: 18; CDR3 protein: CASSIPRGGTGRTGELFF; CDR3 DNA: TGTGCCAGTAGTATTCCGCGGGGGGGGACTGGAAGAACCGGGGAGCTGTTTTTT
D gene: .; V gene: TRBV9; clone size: few; J gene: TRBJ2-5; CDR3 length: 14; CDR3 protein: CASSARTGPETQYF; CDR3 DNA: TGTGCCAGCAGCGCCCGTACAGGGCCAGAGACCCAGTACTTC
D gene: .; V gene: TRBV14; clone size: few; J gene: TRBJ2-7; CDR3 length: 14; CDR3 protein: CASSQAKGAYEQYF; CDR3 DNA: TGTGCCAGCAGCCAAGCGAAAGGGGCCTACGAGCAGTACTTC
D gene: .; V gene: TRBV7-6; clone size: few; J gene: TRBJ2-3; CDR3 length: 15; CDR3 protein: CASSSKTSSTDTQYF; CDR3 DNA: TGTGCCAGCAGCTCTAAGACTAGTAGCACAGATACGCAGTATTTT
D gene: TRBD2; V gene: TRBV5-1; clone size: few; J gene: TRBJ2-7; CDR3 length: 13; CDR3 protein: CASSYGLAYEQYF; CDR3 DNA: TGCGCCAGCAGCTACGGACTAGCCTACGAGCAGTACTTC
D gene: .; V gene: TRBV14; clone size: many; J gene: TRBJ1-6; CDR3 length: 13; CDR3 protein: CASSLNRDSPLHF; CDR3 DNA: TGTGCCAGCAGCCTTAACAGGGACTCACCCCTCCACTTT
D gene: TRBD1; V gene: TRBV6-5; clone size: .; J gene: TRBJ1-1; CDR3 length: 14; CDR3 protein: CASTRAGGNTEAFF; CDR3 DNA: TGTGCCAGCACCAGGGCAGGGGGGAACACTGAAGCTTTCTTT
D gene: .; V gene: TRBV29-1; clone size: few; J gene: TRBJ1-4; CDR3 length: 13; CDR3 protein: CSVEQGGFEKLFF; CDR3 DNA: TGCAGCGTTGAACAGGGAGGTTTTGAAAAACTGTTTTTT
D gene: .; V gene: TRBV18; clone size: few; J gene: TRBJ2-7; CDR3 length: 9; CDR3 protein: CASHYEQYF; CDR3 DNA: TGTGCCAGTCACTACGAGCAGTACTTC
D gene: TRBD2; V gene: TRBV2; clone size: many; J gene: TRBJ2-1; CDR3 length: 16; CDR3 protein: CASSETASGWYNEQFF; CDR3 DNA: TGTGCCAGCAGTGAAACGGCTAGCGGCTGGTACAATGAGCAGTTCTTC
D gene: .; V gene: TRBV7-2; clone size: .; J gene: TRBJ2-2; CDR3 length: 16; CDR3 protein: CASSLLLGGNTGELFF; CDR3 DNA: TGTGCCAGCAGCTTATTGCTCGGTGGGAACACCGGGGAGCTGTTTTTT
D gene: .; V gene: TRBV7-2; clone size: few; J gene: TRBJ1-2; CDR3 length: 13; CDR3 protein: CASSMQGNYGYTF; CDR3 DNA: TGTGCCAGCAGCATGCAGGGGAACTATGGCTACACCTTC
D gene: .; V gene: TRBV7-2; clone size: .; J gene: TRBJ2-7; CDR3 length: 11; CDR3 protein: CASSSFYEQYF; CDR3 DNA: TGTGCCAGCAGCTCATTTTACGAGCAGTACTTC
D gene: .; V gene: TRBV19; clone size: many; J gene: TRBJ2-1; CDR3 length: 12; CDR3 protein: CASSKQYNEQFF; CDR3 DNA: TGTGCCAGTAGTAAACAGTACAATGAGCAGTTCTTC
D gene: .; V gene: TRBV7-6; clone size: few; J gene: TRBJ1-5; CDR3 length: 15; CDR3 protein: CASSLGVLDNQPQHF; CDR3 DNA: TGTGCCAGCAGCCTAGGAGTCCTCGACAATCAGCCCCAGCATTTT
D gene: TRBD2; V gene: TRBV7-7; clone size: few; J gene: TRBJ2-2; CDR3 length: 15; CDR3 protein: CASSLDGGADGELFF; CDR3 DNA: TGTGCCAGCAGCTTAGACGGGGGGGCCGACGGGGAGCTGTTTTTT
D gene: .; V gene: TRBV5-1; clone size: few; J gene: TRBJ1-6; CDR3 length: 15; CDR3 protein: CASSLSGGGNSPLHF; CDR3 DNA: TGCGCCAGCAGCTTGTCGGGCGGAGGTAATTCACCCCTCCACTTT
D gene: TRBD2; V gene: TRBV6-5; clone size: few; J gene: TRBJ2-7; CDR3 length: 14; CDR3 protein: CAIARLAGGYEQYF; CDR3 DNA: TGTGCCATCGCGCGACTAGCGGGGGGGTACGAGCAGTACTTC
D gene: .; V gene: TRBV30; clone size: .; J gene: TRBJ2-5; CDR3 length: 12; CDR3 protein: CAWSLLRETQYF; CDR3 DNA: TGTGCCTGGTCGCTCCTGCGGGAGACCCAGTACTTC
D gene: .; V gene: TRBV19; clone size: few; J gene: TRBJ2-1; CDR3 length: 16; CDR3 protein: CASSIRTESSYNEQFF; CDR3 DNA: TGTGCCAGTAGTATCCGGACAGAGAGCTCCTACAATGAGCAGTTCTTC
D gene: TRBD2; V gene: TRBV7-7; clone size: once; J gene: TRBJ2-5; CDR3 length: 14; CDR3 protein: CASSFAGVQETQYF; CDR3 DNA: TGTGCCAGCAGCTTTGCGGGGGTCCAAGAGACCCAGTACTTC
D gene: TRBD2; V gene: TRBV7-6; clone size: few; J gene: TRBJ2-3; CDR3 length: 19; CDR3 protein: CASSLRAAGGSRSTDTQYF; CDR3 DNA: TGTGCCAGCAGCTTACGTGCGGCGGGGGGAAGTCGGAGCACAGATACGCAGTATTTT
D gene: TRBD2; V gene: TRBV7-8; clone size: .; J gene: TRBJ2-7; CDR3 length: 15; CDR3 protein: CASSLVAGGPDEQYF; CDR3 DNA: TGTGCCAGCAGCTTAGTAGCGGGGGGGCCCGACGAGCAGTACTTC
D gene: .; V gene: TRBV6-1; clone size: .; J gene: TRBJ1-3; CDR3 length: 14; CDR3 protein: CASSVDSSGNTIYF; CDR3 DNA: TGTGCCAGCAGCGTGGACAGCTCTGGAAACACCATATATTTT
D gene: TRBD2; V gene: TRBV9; clone size: few; J gene: TRBJ2-1; CDR3 length: 14; CDR3 protein: CASSVVGGGSEQFF; CDR3 DNA: TGTGCCAGCAGCGTAGTTGGGGGGGGGAGTGAGCAGTTCTTC
D gene: .; V gene: TRBV5-1; clone size: .; J gene: TRBJ2-1; CDR3 length: 17; CDR3 protein: CASSPLGPRGAGNEQFF; CDR3 DNA: TGCGCCAGCAGCCCCCTAGGTCCCCGGGGGGCGGGAAATGAGCAGTTCTTC
D gene: .; V gene: TRBV30; clone size: many; J gene: TRBJ2-7; CDR3 length: 11; CDR3 protein: CAWSVSYEQYF; CDR3 DNA: TGTGCCTGGAGTGTTAGTTACGAGCAGTACTTC
D gene: .; V gene: TRBV28; clone size: few; J gene: TRBJ2-3; CDR3 length: 15; CDR3 protein: CASSGETPSTDTQYF; CDR3 DNA: TGTGCCAGCAGTGGGGAGACACCAAGCACAGATACGCAGTATTTT
D gene: TRBD1; V gene: TRBV9; clone size: few; J gene: TRBJ1-2; CDR3 length: 16; CDR3 protein: CASSVEDGAGGYGYTF; CDR3 DNA: TGTGCCAGCAGCGTAGAGGATGGGGCAGGGGGGTATGGCTACACCTTC
D gene: TRBD1; V gene: TRBV9; clone size: few; J gene: TRBJ2-5; CDR3 length: 15; CDR3 protein: CASSSTGVVVETQYF; CDR3 DNA: TGTGCCAGCAGCTCCACAGGGGTCGTCGTAGAGACCCAGTACTTC
D gene: TRBD1; V gene: TRBV19; clone size: .; J gene: TRBJ2-4; CDR3 length: 14; CDR3 protein: CASIPRGTGNIQYF; CDR3 DNA: TGTGCCAGTATCCCCCGGGGGACAGGGAACATTCAGTACTTC
D gene: .; V gene: TRBV19; clone size: .; J gene: TRBJ2-6; CDR3 length: 15; CDR3 protein: CASSPGPPGANVLTF; CDR3 DNA: TGTGCCAGTAGTCCAGGGCCCCCTGGGGCCAACGTCCTGACTTTC
D gene: .; V gene: TRBV4-1; clone size: .; J gene: TRBJ2-2; CDR3 length: 17; CDR3 protein: CASSQEVRGMNTGELFF; CDR3 DNA: TGCGCCAGCAGCCAAGAGGTGAGAGGGATGAACACCGGGGAGCTGTTTTTT
D gene: TRBD1; V gene: TRBV6-5; clone size: few; J gene: TRBJ2-7; CDR3 length: 15; CDR3 protein: CASSYKGQGHREQYF; CDR3 DNA: TGTGCCAGCAGTTATAAGGGACAGGGTCATCGGGAGCAGTACTTC
D gene: TRBD2; V gene: TRBV7-9; clone size: few; J gene: TRBJ2-3; CDR3 length: 17; CDR3 protein: CASSLAQKRGGTDTQYF; CDR3 DNA: TGTGCCAGCAGCTTGGCCCAGAAGCGGGGGGGCACAGATACGCAGTATTTT
D gene: TRBD1; V gene: TRBV5-1; clone size: few; J gene: TRBJ2-2; CDR3 length: 17; CDR3 protein: CASSGDRGLSNTGELFF; CDR3 DNA: TGCGCCAGCAGCGGGGACAGGGGGCTCTCGAACACCGGGGAGCTGTTTTTT
D gene: TRBD2; V gene: TRBV9; clone size: few; J gene: TRBJ2-7; CDR3 length: 14; CDR3 protein: CASSVTSGGYEQYF; CDR3 DNA: TGTGCCAGCAGCGTTACTAGCGGGGGTTACGAGCAGTACTTC
D gene: TRBD2; V gene: TRBV5-4; clone size: .; J gene: TRBJ2-1; CDR3 length: 14; CDR3 protein: CASSTTSSHNEQFF; CDR3 DNA: TGTGCCAGCAGCACGACTAGCAGTCACAATGAGCAGTTCTTC
D gene: TRBD1; V gene: TRBV7-7; clone size: .; J gene: TRBJ2-7; CDR3 length: 14; CDR3 protein: CASSLRTGVGEQYF; CDR3 DNA: TGTGCCAGCAGCTTACGCACAGGGGTCGGCGAGCAGTACTTC